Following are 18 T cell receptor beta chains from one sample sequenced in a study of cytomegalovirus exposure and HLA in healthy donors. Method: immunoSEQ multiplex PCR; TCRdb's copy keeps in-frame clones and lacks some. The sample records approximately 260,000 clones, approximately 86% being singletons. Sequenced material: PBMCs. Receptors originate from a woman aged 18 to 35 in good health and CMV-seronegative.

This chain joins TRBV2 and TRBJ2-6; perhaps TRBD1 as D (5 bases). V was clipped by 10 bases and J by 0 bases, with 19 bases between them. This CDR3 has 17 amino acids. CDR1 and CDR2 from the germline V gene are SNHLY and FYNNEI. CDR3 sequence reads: CAISKNPGSSGANVLTF. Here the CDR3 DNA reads TGTGCCATTTCCAAGAATCCAGGGTCCTCTGGGGCCAACGTCCTGACTTTC.

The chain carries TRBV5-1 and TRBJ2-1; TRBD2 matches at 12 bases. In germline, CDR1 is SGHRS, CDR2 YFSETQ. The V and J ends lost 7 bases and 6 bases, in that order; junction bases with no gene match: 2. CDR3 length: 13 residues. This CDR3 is CASRTSGINEQFF. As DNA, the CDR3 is TGCGCCAGCCGGACTAGCGGGATCAATGAGCAGTTCTTC. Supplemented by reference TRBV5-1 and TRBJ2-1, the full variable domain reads KAGVTQTPRYLIKTRGQQVTLSCSPISGHRSVSWYQQTPGQGLQFLFEYFSETQRNKGNFPGRFSGRQFSNSRSEMNVSTLELGDSALYLCASRTSGINEQFFGPGTRLTVL.

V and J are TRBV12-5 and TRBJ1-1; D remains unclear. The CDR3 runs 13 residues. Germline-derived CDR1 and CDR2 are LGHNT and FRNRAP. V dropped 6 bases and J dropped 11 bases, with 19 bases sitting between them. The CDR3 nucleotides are TGTGCTAGTGGAGGTGGCGCCAGGCGAGAGGCTTTCTTT. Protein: CASGGGARREAFF.

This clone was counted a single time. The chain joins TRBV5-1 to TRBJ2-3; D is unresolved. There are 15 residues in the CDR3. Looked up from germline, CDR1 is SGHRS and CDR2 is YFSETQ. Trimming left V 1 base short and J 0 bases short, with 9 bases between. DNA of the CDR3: TGCGCCAGCAGCTTGATGGAGAGAAGCACAGATACGCAGTATTTT. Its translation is CASSLMERSTDTQYF.

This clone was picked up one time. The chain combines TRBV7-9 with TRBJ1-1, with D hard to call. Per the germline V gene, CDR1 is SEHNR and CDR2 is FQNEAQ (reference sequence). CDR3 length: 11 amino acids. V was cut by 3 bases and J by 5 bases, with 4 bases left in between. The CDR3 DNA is TGTGCCAGCAGCTTGAGTACTGAAGCTTTCTTT. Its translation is CASSLSTEAFF.

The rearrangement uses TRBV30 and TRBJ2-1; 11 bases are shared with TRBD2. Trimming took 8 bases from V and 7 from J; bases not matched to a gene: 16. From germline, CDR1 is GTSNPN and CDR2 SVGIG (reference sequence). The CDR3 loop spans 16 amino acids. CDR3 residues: CALISLSGRAGNEQFF. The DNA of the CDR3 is TGTGCCCTCATAAGTCTTAGCGGGAGGGCTGGGAATGAGCAGTTCTTC.

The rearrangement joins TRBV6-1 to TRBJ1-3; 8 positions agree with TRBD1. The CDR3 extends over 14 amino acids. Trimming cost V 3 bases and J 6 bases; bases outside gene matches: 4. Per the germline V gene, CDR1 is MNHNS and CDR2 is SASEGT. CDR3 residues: CASSDGQGPNTIYF. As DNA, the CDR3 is TGTGCCAGCAGTGATGGACAGGGCCCAAACACCATATATTTT.

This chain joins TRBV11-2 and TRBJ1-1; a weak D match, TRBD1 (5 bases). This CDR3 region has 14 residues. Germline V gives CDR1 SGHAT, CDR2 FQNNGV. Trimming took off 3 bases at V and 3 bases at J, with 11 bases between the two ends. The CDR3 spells CASSFGGADTEAFF. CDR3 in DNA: TGTGCCAGCAGCTTCGGAGGGGCCGACACTGAAGCTTTCTTT.

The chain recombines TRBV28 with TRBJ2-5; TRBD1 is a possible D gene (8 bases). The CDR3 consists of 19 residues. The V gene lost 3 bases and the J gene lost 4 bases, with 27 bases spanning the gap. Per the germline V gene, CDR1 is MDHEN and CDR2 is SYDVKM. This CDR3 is CASSLAGGAPGGRGETQYF. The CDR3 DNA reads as TGTGCCAGCAGTTTGGCAGGGGGCGCCCCGGGGGGACGAGGAGAGACCCAGTACTTC.

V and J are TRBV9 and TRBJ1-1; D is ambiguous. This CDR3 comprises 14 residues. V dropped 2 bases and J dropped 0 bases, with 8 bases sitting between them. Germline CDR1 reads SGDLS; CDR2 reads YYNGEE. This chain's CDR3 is CASSVSGMNTEAFF. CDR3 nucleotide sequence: TGTGCCAGCAGCGTGAGCGGAATGAACACTGAAGCTTTCTTT.

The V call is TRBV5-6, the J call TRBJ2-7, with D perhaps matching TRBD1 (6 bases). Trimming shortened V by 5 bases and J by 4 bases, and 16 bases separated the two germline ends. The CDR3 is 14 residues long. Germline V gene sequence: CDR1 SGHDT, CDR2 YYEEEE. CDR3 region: CASSWAGTTYEQYF. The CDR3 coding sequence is TGTGCCAGCAGTTGGGCCGGGACAACTTACGAGCAGTACTTC.

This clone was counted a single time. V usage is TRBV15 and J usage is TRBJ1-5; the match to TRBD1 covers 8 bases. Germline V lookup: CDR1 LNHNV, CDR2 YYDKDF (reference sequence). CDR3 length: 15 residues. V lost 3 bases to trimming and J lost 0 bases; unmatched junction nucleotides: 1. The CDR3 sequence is CATSSDRGSNQPQHF. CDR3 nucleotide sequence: TGTGCCACCAGCAGCGACAGGGGTAGCAATCAGCCCCAGCATTTT.

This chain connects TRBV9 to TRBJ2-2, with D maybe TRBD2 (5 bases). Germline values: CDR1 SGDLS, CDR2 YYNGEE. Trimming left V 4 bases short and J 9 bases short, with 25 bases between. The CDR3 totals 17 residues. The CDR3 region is CASSPREDGDGWWELFF. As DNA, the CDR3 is TGTGCCAGCAGCCCACGAGAGGACGGGGATGGCTGGTGGGAGCTGTTTTTT.

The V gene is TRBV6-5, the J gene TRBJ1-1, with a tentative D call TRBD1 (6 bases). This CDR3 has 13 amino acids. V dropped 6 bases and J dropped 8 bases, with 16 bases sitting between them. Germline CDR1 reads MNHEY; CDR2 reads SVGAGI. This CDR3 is CASSLQGSGEAFF. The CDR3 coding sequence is TGTGCCAGCAGCCTACAGGGCAGTGGAGAAGCTTTCTTT.

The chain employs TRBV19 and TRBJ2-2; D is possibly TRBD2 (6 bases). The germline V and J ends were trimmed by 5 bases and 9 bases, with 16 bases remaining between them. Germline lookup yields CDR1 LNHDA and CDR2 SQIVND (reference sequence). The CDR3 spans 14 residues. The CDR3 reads CASSPPGVTRELFF. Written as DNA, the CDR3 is TGTGCCAGTAGTCCCCCGGGAGTGACACGGGAGCTGTTTTTT.

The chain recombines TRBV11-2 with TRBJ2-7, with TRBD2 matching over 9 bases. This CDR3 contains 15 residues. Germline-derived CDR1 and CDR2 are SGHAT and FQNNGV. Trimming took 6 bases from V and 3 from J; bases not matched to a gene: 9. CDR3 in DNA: TGTGCCAGCAGTCCGTGGGGTAGCGGGGGCTACGAGCAGTACTTC. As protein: CASSPWGSGGYEQYF.

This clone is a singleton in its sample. CDR3 bases: TGTGCCTGGAGTGGTAAGACTAGCGCACATTACAATGAGCAGTTCTTC. Translating it yields CAWSGKTSAHYNEQFF. The rearrangement uses TRBV30 and TRBJ2-1; the match to TRBD2 covers 8 bases. V was clipped by 1 base and J by 4 bases; unmatched bases: 9. The germline CDR1 and CDR2 sequences are GTSNPN and SVGIG (reference sequence). This CDR3 has 16 amino acids.

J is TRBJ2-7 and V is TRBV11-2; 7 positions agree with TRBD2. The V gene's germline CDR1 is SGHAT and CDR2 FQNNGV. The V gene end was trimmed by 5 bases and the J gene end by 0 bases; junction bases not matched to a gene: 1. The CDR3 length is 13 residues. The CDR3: CASSGDYSYEQYF. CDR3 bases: TGTGCCAGCAGCGGGGACTACTCCTACGAGCAGTACTTC.